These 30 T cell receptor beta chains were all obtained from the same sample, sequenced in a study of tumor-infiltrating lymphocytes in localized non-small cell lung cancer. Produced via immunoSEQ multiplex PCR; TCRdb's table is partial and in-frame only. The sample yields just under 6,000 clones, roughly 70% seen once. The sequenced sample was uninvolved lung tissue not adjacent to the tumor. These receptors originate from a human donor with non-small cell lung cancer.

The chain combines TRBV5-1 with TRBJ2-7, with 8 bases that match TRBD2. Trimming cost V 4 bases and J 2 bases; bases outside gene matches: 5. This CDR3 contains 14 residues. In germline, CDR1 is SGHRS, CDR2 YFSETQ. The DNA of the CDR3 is TGCGCCAGCAGCCCGACTAGCGTAGCCTACGAGCAGTACTTC. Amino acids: CASSPTSVAYEQYF.

The CDR3 here is CASSSKSRREIETQYF. The CDR3 coding sequence is TGTGCCAGCAGTTCCAAATCTCGGCGGGAGATAGAGACCCAGTACTTC. This rearrangement joins TRBV7-2 to TRBJ2-5; TRBD2 matches at 7 bases. J lost 4 bases, V lost 6 bases, and 14 bases had no gene match. CDR1 is SGHTA and CDR2 is FQGNSA in the germline V gene. This CDR3 has 16 residues.

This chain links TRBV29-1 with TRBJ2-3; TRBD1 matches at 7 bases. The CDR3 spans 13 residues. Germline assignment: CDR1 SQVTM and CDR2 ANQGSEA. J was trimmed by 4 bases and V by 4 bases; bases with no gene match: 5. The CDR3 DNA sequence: TGCAGCGTTGGGAACAGGGGCGCAGATACGCAGTATTTT. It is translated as CSVGNRGADTQYF.

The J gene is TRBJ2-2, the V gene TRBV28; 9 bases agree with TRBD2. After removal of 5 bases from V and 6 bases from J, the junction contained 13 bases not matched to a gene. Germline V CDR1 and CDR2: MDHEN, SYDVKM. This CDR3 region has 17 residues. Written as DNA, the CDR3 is TGTGCCAGCAGTGCGGGAGGGCTATGGGGGTTTGCCGGGGAGCTGTTTTTT. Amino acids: CASSAGGLWGFAGELFF. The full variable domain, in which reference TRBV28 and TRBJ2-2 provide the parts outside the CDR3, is DVKVTQSSRYLVKRTGEKVFLECVQDMDHENMFWYRQDPGLGLRLIYFSYDVKMKEKGDIPEGYSVSREKKERFSLILESASTNQTSMYLCASSAGGLWGFAGELFFGEGSRLTVL.

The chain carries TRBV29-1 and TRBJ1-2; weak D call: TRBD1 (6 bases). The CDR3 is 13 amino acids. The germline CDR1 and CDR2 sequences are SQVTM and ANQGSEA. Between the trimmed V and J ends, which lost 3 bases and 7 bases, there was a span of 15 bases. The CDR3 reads CSVDPGQGSGYTF. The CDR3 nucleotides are TGCAGCGTTGATCCTGGGCAGGGGTCTGGCTACACCTTC.

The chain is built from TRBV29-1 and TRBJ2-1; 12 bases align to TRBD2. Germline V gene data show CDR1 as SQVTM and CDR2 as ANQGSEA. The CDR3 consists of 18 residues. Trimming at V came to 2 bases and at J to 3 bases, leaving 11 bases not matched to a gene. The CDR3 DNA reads TGCAGCGTTGAAAAGGACCCGACTAGCGGGAGTATCTACAATGAGCAGTTCTTC. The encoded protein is CSVEKDPTSGSIYNEQFF.

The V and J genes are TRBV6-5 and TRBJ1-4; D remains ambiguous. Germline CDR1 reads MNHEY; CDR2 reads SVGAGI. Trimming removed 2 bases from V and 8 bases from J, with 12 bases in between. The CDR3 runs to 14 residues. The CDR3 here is CASSYEVNGEKLFF. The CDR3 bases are TGTGCCAGCAGTTACGAGGTGAATGGAGAAAAACTGTTTTTT.

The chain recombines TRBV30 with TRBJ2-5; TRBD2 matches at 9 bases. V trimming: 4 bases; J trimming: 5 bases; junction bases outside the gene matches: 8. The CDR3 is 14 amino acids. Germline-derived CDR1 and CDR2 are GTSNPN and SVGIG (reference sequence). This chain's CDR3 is CAWTIAGVGETQYF. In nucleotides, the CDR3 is TGTGCCTGGACAATAGCGGGAGTTGGGGAGACCCAGTACTTC.

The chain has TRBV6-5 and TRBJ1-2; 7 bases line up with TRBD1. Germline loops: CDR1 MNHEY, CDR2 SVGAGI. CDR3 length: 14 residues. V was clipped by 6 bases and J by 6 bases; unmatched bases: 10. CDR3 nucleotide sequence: TGTGCCAGCAGCGCCCAGGGGGGGGCGGATGGCTACACCTTC. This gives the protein CASSAQGGADGYTF.

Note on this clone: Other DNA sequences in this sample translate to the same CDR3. Written as DNA, the CDR3 is TGTGCCAGCAGTTTGATGGGGAATCAGCCCCAGCATTTT. Its protein is CASSLMGNQPQHF. The chain employs TRBV27 and TRBJ1-5; D gene ambiguous. CDR1 is MNHEY and CDR2 is SMNVEV in the germline V gene (reference sequence). V was clipped by 3 bases and J by 4 bases, with 7 bases between them. This CDR3 comprises 13 residues.

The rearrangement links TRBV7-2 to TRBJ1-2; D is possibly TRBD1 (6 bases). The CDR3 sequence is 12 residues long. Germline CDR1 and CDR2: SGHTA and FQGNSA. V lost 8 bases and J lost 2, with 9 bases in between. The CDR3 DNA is TGTGCCAGCCTCACAGGGAACTATGGCTACACCTTC. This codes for CASLTGNYGYTF.

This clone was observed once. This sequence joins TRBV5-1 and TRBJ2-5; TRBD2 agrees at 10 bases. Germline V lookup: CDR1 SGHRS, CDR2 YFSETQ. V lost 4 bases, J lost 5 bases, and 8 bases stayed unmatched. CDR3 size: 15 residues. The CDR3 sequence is CASSVLAGETETQYF. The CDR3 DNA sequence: TGCGCCAGCAGCGTCCTAGCGGGAGAGACGGAGACCCAGTACTTC. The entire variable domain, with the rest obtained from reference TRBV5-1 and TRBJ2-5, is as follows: KAGVTQTPRYLIKTRGQQVTLSCSPISGHRSVSWYQQTPGQGLQFLFEYFSETQRNKGNFPGRFSGRQFSNSRSEMNVSTLELGDSALYLCASSVLAGETETQYFGPGTRLLVL.

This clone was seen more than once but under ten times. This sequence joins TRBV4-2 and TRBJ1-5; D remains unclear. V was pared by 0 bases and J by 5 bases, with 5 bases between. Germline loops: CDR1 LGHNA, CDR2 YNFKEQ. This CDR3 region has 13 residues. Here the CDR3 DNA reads TGTGCCAGCAGCCAAGATTATGATCAGCCCCAGCATTTT. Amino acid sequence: CASSQDYDQPQHF.

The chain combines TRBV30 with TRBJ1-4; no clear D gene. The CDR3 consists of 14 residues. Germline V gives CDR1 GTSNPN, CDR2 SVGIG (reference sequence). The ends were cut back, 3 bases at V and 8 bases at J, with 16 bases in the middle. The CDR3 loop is CAWRLADRREKLFF. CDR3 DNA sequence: TGTGCCTGGAGGCTCGCCGATCGTAGAGAAAAACTGTTTTTT.

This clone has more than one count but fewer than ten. CDR3 sequence (DNA): TGCGCCAGCAGCTTGGAGGGGACAGGGACGAACACTGAAGCTTTCTTT. As protein: CASSLEGTGTNTEAFF. The chain links TRBV5-1 to TRBJ1-1, with 9 bases that match TRBD1. The J segment lost 1 base and the V segment lost 0 bases, leaving 4 bases of the junction unmatched. The CDR3 extends over 16 amino acids. Germline V gene lookup returns CDR1 SGHRS and CDR2 YFSETQ.

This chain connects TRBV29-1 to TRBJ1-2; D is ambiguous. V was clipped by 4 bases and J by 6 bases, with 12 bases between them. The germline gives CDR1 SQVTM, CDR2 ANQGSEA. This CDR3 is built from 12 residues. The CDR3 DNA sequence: TGCAGCGTTGGCCCAAACGGGAATGGCTACACCTTC. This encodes CSVGPNGNGYTF.

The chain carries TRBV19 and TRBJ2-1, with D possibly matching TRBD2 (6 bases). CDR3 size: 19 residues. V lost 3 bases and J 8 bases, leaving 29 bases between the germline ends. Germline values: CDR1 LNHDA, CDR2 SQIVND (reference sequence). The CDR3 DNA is TGTGCCAGTAGTATTGAGAGTAGCGGTACGACCAGGTTAGGGTATGAGCAGTTCTTC. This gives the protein CASSIESSGTTRLGYEQFF.

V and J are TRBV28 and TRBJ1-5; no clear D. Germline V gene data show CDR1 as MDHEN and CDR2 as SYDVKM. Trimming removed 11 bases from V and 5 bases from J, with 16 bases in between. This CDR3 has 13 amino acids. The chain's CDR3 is CACRGRRDQPQHF. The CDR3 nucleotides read TGTGCCTGCCGAGGGAGGAGGGATCAGCCCCAGCATTTT.

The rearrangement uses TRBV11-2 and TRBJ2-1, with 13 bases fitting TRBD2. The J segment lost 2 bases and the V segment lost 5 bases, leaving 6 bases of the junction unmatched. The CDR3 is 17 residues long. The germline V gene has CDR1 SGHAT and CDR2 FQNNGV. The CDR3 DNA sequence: TGTGCCAGCAGCAAGCCGGGACTAGCGGGGACCTACAATGAGCAGTTCTTC. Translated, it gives CASSKPGLAGTYNEQFF. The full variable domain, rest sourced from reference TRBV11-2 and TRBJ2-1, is EAGVAQSPRYKIIEKRQSVAFWCNPISGHATLYWYQQILGQGPKLLIQFQNNGVVDDSQLPKDRFSAERLKGVDSTLKIQPAKLEDSAVYLCASSKPGLAGTYNEQFFGPGTRLTVL.

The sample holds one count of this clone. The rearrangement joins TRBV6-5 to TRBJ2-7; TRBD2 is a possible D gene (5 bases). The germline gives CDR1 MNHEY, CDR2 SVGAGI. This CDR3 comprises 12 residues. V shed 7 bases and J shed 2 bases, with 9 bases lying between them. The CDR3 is CASIAGTYEQYF. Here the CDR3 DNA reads TGTGCCAGCATCGCGGGTACCTACGAGCAGTACTTC.

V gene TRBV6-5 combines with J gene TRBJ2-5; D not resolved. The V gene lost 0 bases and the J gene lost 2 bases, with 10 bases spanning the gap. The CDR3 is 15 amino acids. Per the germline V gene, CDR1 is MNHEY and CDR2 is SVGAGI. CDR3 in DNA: TGTGCCAGCAGTTACTCGACCCTAGGGCAAGAGACCCAGTACTTC. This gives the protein CASSYSTLGQETQYF.

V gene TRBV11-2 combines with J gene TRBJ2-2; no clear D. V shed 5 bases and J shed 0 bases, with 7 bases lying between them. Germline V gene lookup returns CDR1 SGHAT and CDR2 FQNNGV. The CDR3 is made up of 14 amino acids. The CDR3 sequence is CASSRTSNTGELFF. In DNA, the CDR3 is TGTGCCAGCAGCCGAACTTCGAACACCGGGGAGCTGTTTTTT.

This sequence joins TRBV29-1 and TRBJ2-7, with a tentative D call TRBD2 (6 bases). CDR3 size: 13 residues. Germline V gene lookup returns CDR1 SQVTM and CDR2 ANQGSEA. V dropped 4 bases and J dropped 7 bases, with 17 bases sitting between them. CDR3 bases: TGCAGCGTTGTTGGCGGTGGGGGGAGAGAGCAGTACTTC. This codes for CSVVGGGGREQYF.

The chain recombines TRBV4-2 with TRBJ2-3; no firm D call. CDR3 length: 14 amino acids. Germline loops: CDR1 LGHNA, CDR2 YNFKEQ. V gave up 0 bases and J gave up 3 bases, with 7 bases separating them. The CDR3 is CASSQDRATDTQYF. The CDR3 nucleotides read TGTGCCAGCAGCCAAGATAGGGCAACAGATACGCAGTATTTT.

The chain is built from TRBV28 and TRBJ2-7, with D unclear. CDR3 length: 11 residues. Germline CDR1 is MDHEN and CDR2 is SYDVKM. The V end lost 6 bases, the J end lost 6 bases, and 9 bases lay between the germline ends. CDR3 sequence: CASSPLREQYF. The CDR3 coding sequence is TGTGCCAGCAGCCCACTTCGCGAGCAGTACTTC.

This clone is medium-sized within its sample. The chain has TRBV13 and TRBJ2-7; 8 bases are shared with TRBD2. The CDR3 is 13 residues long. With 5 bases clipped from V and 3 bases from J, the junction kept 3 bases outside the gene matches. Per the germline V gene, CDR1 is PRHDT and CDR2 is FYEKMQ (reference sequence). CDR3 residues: CASSRGGFYEQYF. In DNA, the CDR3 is TGTGCCAGCAGCCGGGGGGGCTTCTACGAGCAGTACTTC.

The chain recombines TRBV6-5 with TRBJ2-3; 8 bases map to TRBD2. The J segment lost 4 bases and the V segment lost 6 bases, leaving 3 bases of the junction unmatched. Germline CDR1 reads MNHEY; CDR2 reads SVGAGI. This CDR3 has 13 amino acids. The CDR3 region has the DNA TGTGCCAGCAGCGGGAGGGCCCCAGATACGCAGTATTTT. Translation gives CASSGRAPDTQYF.

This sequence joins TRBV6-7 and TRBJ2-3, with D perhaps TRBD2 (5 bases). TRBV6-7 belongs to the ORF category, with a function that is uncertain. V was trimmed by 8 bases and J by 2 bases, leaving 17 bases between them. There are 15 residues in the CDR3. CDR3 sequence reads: CASLDFRGLTDTQYF. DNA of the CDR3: TGTGCCAGCCTCGACTTTCGGGGTCTCACAGATACGCAGTATTTT.

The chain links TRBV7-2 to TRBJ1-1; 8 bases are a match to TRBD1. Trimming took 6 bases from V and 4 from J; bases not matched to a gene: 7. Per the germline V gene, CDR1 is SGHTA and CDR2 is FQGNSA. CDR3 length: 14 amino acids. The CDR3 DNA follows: TGTGCCAGCAGTGGACAGGGTCCGGGCACTGAAGCTTTCTTT. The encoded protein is CASSGQGPGTEAFF.

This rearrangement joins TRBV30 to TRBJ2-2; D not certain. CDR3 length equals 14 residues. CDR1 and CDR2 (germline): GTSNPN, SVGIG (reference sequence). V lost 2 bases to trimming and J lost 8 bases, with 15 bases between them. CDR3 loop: CAWSTSVGLGELFF. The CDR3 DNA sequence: TGTGCCTGGAGTACCTCCGTGGGTCTTGGGGAGCTGTTTTTT.